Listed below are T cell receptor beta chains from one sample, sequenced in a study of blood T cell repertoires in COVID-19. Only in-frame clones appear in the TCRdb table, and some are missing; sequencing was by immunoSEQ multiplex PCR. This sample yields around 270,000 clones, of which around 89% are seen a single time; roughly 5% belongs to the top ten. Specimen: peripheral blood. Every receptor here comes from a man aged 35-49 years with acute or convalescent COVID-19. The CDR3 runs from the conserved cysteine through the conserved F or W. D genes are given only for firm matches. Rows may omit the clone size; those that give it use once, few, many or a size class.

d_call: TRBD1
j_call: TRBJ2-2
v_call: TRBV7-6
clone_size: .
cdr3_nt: TGTGCCAGCAGCGCGGACAGGGGATACACCGGGGAGCTGTTTTTT
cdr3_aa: CASSADRGYTGELFF

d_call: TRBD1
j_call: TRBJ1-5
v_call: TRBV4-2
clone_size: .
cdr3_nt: TGTGCCAGCAGCCTGGAAGCGAACAGGGGCCAGCCCCAGCATTTT
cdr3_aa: CASSLEANRGQPQHF

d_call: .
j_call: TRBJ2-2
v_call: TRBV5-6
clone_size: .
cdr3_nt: TGTGCCAGCAGCTTGGCCGGCAGGGGCGGAACCGGGGAGCTGTTTTTT
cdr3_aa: CASSLAGRGGTGELFF

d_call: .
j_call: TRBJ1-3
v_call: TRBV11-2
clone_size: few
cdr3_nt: TGTGCCAGCACGCGGGCGATCTCTGGAAACACCATATATTTT
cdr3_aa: CASTRAISGNTIYF

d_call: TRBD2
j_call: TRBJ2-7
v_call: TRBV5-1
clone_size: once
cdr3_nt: TGCGCCAGCAGCTTGTTTCCGGGGGGATCCTTCTACGAGCAGTACTTC
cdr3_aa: CASSLFPGGSFYEQYF

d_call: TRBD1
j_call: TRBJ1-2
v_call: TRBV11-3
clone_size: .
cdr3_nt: TGTGCCAGCAGCTTAGATCGGACAGGGATGCGGAGCTATGGCTACACCTTC
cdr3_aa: CASSLDRTGMRSYGYTF

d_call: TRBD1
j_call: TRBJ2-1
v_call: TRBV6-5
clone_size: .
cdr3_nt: TGTGCCAGCAGTTACTCAATGGGACAGCAATTCAATGAGCAGTTCTTC
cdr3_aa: CASSYSMGQQFNEQFF

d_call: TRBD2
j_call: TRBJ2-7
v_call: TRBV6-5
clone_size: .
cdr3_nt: TGTGCCAGCAGTACTAGGGACTACTTCGATGAGCAGTACTTC
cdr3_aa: CASSTRDYFDEQYF

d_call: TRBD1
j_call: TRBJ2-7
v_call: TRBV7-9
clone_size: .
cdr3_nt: TGTGCCAGCAGTTTGACAGGGGCCTCCTACGAGCAGTACTTC
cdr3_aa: CASSLTGASYEQYF

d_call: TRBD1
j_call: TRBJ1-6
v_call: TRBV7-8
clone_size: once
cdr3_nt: TGTGCCAGCAGCTTAGCGCTCAGGACAGGGGATTCACCCCTCCACTTT
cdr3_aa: CASSLALRTGDSPLHF

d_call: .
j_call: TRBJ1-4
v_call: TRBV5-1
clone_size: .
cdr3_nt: TGCGCCAGCAGCTTCACAGGGAGGGAGAAAAAACTGTTTTTT
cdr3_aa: CASSFTGREKKLFF

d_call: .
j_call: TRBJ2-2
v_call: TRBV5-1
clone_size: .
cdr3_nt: TGCGCCAGCAGCCTTTTGGCAGGGATCAACACCGGGGAGCTGTTTTTT
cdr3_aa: CASSLLAGINTGELFF

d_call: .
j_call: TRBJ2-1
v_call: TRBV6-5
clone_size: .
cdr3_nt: TGTGCCAGCAGCCTCTTTTACTCCTACAATGAGCAGTTCTTC
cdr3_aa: CASSLFYSYNEQFF

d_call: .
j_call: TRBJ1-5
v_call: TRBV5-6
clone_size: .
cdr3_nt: TGTGCCAGCACCTCGTCAGATAGCAATCAGCCCCAGCATTTT
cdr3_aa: CASTSSDSNQPQHF

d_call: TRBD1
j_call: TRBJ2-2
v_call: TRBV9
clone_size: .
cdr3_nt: TGTGCCAGCAGCGTAGTTCCGACAGGGGGGTCCGGGGAGCTGTTTTTT
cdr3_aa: CASSVVPTGGSGELFF

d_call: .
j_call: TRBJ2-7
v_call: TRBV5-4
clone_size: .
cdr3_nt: TGTGCCAGCAGCATCGGGGGGCCCAGCCCCTACGAGCAGTACTTC
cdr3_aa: CASSIGGPSPYEQYF

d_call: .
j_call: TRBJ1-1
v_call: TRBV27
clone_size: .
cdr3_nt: TGTGCCAGCAGAGCGCTACAGGGTTTGAACACTGAAGCTTTCTTT
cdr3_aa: CASRALQGLNTEAFF

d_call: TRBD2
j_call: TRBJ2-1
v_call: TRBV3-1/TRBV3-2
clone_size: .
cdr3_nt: TGTGCCAGCAGCCAAGGACTAGCGGGGGCAAACAATGAGCAGTTCTTC
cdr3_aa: CASSQGLAGANNEQFF

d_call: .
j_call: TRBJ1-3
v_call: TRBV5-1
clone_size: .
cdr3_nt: TGCGCCAGCAGCTTGACGGGGACACTTTATGGAAACACCATATATTTT
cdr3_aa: CASSLTGTLYGNTIYF

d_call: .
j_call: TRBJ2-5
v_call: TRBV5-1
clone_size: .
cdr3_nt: TGCGCCAGCAGGCGGACAGCAGGCCAAGAGACCCAGTACTTC
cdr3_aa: CASRRTAGQETQYF

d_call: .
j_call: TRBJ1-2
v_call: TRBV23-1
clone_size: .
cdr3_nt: TGCGCCGAGTGGTTTGCACCGTATGGCTACACCTTC
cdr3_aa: CAEWFAPYGYTF

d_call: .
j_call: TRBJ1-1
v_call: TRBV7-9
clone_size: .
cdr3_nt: TGTGCCAGCAGTTTATACGGGGAGGACACTGAAGCTTTCTTT
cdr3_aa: CASSLYGEDTEAFF

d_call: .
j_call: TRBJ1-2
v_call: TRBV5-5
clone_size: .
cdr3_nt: TGTGCCAGCAGCTTAACAGTTGATGGCTACACCTTC
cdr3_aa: CASSLTVDGYTF

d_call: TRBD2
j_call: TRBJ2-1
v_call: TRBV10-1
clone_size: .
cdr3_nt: TGCGCCAGCAGTGAGCCGTCCCCAGCGGGGGAAGCTGAGCAGTTCTTC
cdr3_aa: CASSEPSPAGEAEQFF

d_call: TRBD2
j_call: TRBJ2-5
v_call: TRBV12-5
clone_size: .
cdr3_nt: TGTGCTAGTGGCGAAGCGGGGGGCGTGGGTGAGACCCAGTACTTC
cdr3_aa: CASGEAGGVGETQYF

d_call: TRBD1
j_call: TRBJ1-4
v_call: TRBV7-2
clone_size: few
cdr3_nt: TGTGCCAGCAGCTTCGACAGGGGAGGAGAAAAACTGTTTTTT
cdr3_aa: CASSFDRGGEKLFF

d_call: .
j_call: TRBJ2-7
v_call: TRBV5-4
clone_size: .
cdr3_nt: TGTGCCAGCAGCTTGGCGGGTCAGTTGGTCGAGCAGTACTTC
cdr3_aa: CASSLAGQLVEQYF

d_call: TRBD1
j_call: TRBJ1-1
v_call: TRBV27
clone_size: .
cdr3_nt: TGTGCCAGCACCCGGGACAGGGGGCGAGGGGCCAACACTGAAGCTTTCTTT
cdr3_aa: CASTRDRGRGANTEAFF

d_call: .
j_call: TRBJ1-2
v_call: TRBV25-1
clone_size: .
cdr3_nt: TGTGCCAGCAGTGCAGGGGCAGTTTCTAGCTTC
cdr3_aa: CASSAGAVSSF

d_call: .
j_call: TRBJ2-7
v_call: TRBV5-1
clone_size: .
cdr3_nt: TGCGCCAGCAGCCTGACAGCTTCCCTAACCTACGAGCAGTACTTC
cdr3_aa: CASSLTASLTYEQYF

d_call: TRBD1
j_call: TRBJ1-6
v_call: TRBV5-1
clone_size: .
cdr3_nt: TGCGCCTCCTCAGGGGGATCCTATAATTCACCCCTCCACTTT
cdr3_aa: CASSGGSYNSPLHF

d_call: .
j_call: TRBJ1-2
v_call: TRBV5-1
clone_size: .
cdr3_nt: TGCGCCAGCAGCGACCCGGGACAAAAAACGGGCTATGGCTACACCTTC
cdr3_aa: CASSDPGQKTGYGYTF

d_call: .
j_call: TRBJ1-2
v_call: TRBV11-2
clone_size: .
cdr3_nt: TGTGCCAGCAGGAAATCGGGGGTCCCCCTAGACTATGGCTACACCTTC
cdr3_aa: CASRKSGVPLDYGYTF

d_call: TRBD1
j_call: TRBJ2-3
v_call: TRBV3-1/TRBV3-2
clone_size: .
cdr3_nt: TGTGCCAGACCGGGACAGGGGAAGGAATATACGCAGTATTTT
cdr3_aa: CARPGQGKEYTQYF

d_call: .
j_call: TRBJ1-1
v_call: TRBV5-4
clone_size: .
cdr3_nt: TGTGCCAGCAGCCAACCCGGGGGGGGCACTGAAGCTTTCTTT
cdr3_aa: CASSQPGGGTEAFF

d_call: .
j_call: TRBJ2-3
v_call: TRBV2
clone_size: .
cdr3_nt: TGTGCCAGCAGTGCCTATACAGATACGCAGTATTTT
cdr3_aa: CASSAYTDTQYF

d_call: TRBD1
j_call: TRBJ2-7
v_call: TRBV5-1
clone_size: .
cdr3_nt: TGCGCCAGCAGCGTAACAGGGGGCTCATACTACGAGCAGTACTTC
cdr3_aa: CASSVTGGSYYEQYF

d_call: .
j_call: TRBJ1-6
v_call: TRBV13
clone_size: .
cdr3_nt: TGTGCCAGCAGCTTAGGCCGGGACTACAACTCACCCCTCCACTTT
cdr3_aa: CASSLGRDYNSPLHF

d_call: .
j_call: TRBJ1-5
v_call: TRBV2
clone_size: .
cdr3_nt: TGTGCCAGCAGTGAACAGGGTAGGGGCAATCAGCCCCAGCATTTT
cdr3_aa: CASSEQGRGNQPQHF

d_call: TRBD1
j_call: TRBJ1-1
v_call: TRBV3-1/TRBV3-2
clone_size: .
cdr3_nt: TGTGCCAGCAGCCAACGGGGGACAGGCGAGGAAGCTTTCTTT
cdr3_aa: CASSQRGTGEEAFF